Listed here is a single T cell receptor (beta chain). Its antigen remains unidentified. TCRdb keeps only in-frame clones here, not all; method: immunoSEQ multiplex PCR. Of just under 85,000 clones listed, roughly 88% are singletons. This sample stems from a study of T cell responses to AZD1222 COVID-19 vaccine. Study-level findings and limits: After two AZD1222 doses, spike-specific TCR breadth and depth rose versus day 0. Most donors were white British, females outnumbered males, and clonal diversity was possibly underestimated. CD4 TCRs covered the whole spike, strongest at regions 160-218 and 743-854.

J gave up 3 bases and V 3 bases, and 3 bases lay outside the gene matches. Germline V gene lookup returns CDR1 LNHDA and CDR2 SQIVND (reference sequence). The length of the CDR3 is 15 residues. The TCR sequence derives from an adult in good health. The chain is built from TRBV19 and TRBJ2-1; 9 positions agree with TRBD1. Material: peripheral blood, obtained on day 0 of AZD1222 vaccination. In DNA, the CDR3 is TGTGCCAGTAGTATCACAGGGGGCGACTACAATGAGCAGTTCTTC. The encoded protein is CASSITGGDYNEQFF. Based on the CDR3 plus reference TRBV19 and TRBJ2-1, the full variable domain is DGGITQSPKYLFRKEGQNVTLSCEQNLNHDAMYWYRQDPGQGLRLIYYSQIVNDFQKGDIAEGYSVSREKKESFPLTVTSAQKNPTAFYLCASSITGGDYNEQFFGPGTRLTVL.